The clone carrying this T cell receptor beta chain was observed a handful of times. There were healthy Caucasian individuals from Russia, aged 6 to 90, serving as donors. The record originates from a study of blood T cells in healthy people across ages. Study information: Using template switching, researchers captured about one barcoded beta molecule for each two T cells.

The use of a sample-barcoded 5' primer and a J-beta primer mix characterized a second PCR of roughly 6 to 11 cycles. TCRdb reprocessed the 5' RACE reads with MiXCR, giving one entry per CDR3 protein. The sample holds hundreds of thousands of distinct CDR3 sequences, 20% to 25% seen once. The V end was cut by 0 bases, the J end by 12 bases, with 9 bases between. This CDR3 spans 12 amino acids. These data also formed part of another study, on T cells of mothers and their children. Turning to that study: RNA that had been extracted went wholly into cDNA synthesis, at about 1.5 ug per 15 ul.

This receptor was taken from a boy between 10 and 17 years old in good health. What was sequenced was blood. The gene calls are TRBV12-3 or TRBV12-4 and TRBJ2-1; the D gene is possibly TRBD1 (5 bases). CDR3 nucleotide sequence: TGTGCCAGCAGTTTAGCGCCAGGGCCGCAGTTCTTC. Translating gives CASSLAPGPQFF.